A single sample is the source of the 19 T cell receptor beta chains below, sequenced in a study of Ad26.COV2.S vaccination and SARS-CoV-2 variants. Assay used: immunoSEQ multiplex PCR; TCRdb lists only in-frame clones, some missing. The sample contains around 320,000 clones, roughly 91% of which appear only once. Treatment here: approximately 18 received Ad26.COV2.S at low or high dose, single or two shots; about 5 received placebo; per-sample allocation not given. Sample collection was performed on day 63 after the first vaccine or placebo injection. The sample consisted of peripheral blood, taken in a trial of Ad26.COV2.S vaccine versus placebo. These TCRs come from a person aged 18-65 years who received the Ad26.COV2.S COVID-19 vaccine or a placebo.

This chain connects TRBV30 to TRBJ1-3, with a tentative D call TRBD1 (5 bases). V was trimmed by 1 base and J by 7 bases, leaving 17 bases between them. Germline V gene sequence: CDR1 GTSNPN, CDR2 SVGIG (reference sequence). The CDR3 runs 15 residues. CDR3 nucleotides: TGTGCCTGGAGTGCCTCTTACCGGGGGGGTAACACCATATATTTT. It specifies CAWSASYRGGNTIYF.

V gene TRBV7-2 combines with J gene TRBJ2-7; TRBD2 aligns across 8 bases. Germline V CDR1 and CDR2: SGHTA, FQGNSA. Trimming removed 4 bases from V and 4 bases from J; junction bases left unmatched: 6. This CDR3 contains 14 residues. The CDR3 protein is CASSYGGALYEQYF. The CDR3 bases are TGTGCCAGCAGCTACGGGGGGGCTCTTTACGAGCAGTACTTC.

CDR3 loop: CATSEQAFSGYTF. In DNA form, the CDR3 reads TGTGCCACCAGTGAACAGGCTTTTTCTGGCTACACCTTC. The chain is built from TRBV24-1 and TRBJ1-2, with D perhaps TRBD1 (5 bases). The CDR3 runs 13 residues. V was shortened by 4 bases and J by 7 bases, with 12 bases between the two germline ends. CDR1 KGHDR and CDR2 SFDVKD come from the germline V gene.

This clone has a handful of counts. V usage is TRBV18 and J usage is TRBJ1-1; D remains unclear. The germline V gene encodes CDR1 KGHSH and CDR2 LQKENI. Between the trimmed V and J ends, which lost 0 bases and 4 bases, there was a span of 6 bases. The CDR3 is made up of 13 amino acids. In DNA, the CDR3 is TGTGCCAGCTCACCACCTGAAGGCACTGAAGCTTTCTTT. Amino acid sequence: CASSPPEGTEAFF.

The CDR3 region has the DNA TGTGCCAGCTGGGGGTGGATGAACACTGAAGCTTTCTTT. Its translation is CASWGWMNTEAFF. The chain carries TRBV27 and TRBJ1-1; a possible D gene is TRBD1 (5 bases). Trimming took 8 bases from V and 0 from J, leaving 10 bases between them. This CDR3 is built from 13 residues. Germline V gives CDR1 MNHEY, CDR2 SMNVEV (reference sequence).

A few counts support this clone. The rearrangement joins TRBV5-1 to TRBJ1-1; D is unclear. In germline, CDR1 is SGHRS, CDR2 YFSETQ. The V gene lost 3 bases and the J gene lost 10 bases, with 22 bases spanning the gap. The CDR3 sequence is 15 residues long. CDR3 protein: CASSSEVHPSEGAFF. The DNA of the CDR3 is TGCGCCAGCAGCTCAGAAGTTCACCCGTCAGAAGGAGCTTTCTTT.

This chain's CDR3 is CASSHWGGNTGELFF. The CDR3 bases are TGTGCCAGCAGCCATTGGGGGGGGAACACCGGGGAGCTGTTTTTT. V usage is TRBV3-1 (or the pseudogene TRBV3-2) and J usage is TRBJ2-2; 7 bases agree with TRBD2. Germline trimming cut 3 bases from V and 1 base from J; bases unmatched to any gene: 2. The CDR3 contains 15 residues. Germline V CDR1 and CDR2: LGHDT, YNNKEL (reference sequence).

V and J are TRBV11-3 and TRBJ2-2, with D hard to call. The CDR3 consists of 13 residues. V was clipped by 1 base and J by 7 bases, with 7 bases between them. From germline, CDR1 is SGHNT and CDR2 YENEEA. The DNA of the CDR3 is TGTGCCAGCAGCTTAGTATCAGACGGGGAGCTGTTTTTT. Translating gives CASSLVSDGELFF.

The rearrangement uses TRBV7-9 and TRBJ2-5, with 12 bases fitting TRBD2. Looked up from germline, CDR1 is SEHNR and CDR2 is FQNEAQ (reference sequence). Trimming at V came to 1 base and at J to 3 bases, leaving 6 bases not matched to a gene. The CDR3 is 17 amino acids. CDR3 nucleotides: TGTGCCAGCAGCTTAGATCTAGCGGGGGGGCCGAAAGAGACCCAGTACTTC. This gives the protein CASSLDLAGGPKETQYF.

This clone was picked up a small number of times. CDR3 DNA sequence: TGTGCCAGCAGCCGAACAGGGATATATGGCTACACCTTC. Its translation is CASSRTGIYGYTF. This chain uses TRBV7-9 with TRBJ1-2; TRBD1 is a possible D gene (6 bases). Germline V gives CDR1 SEHNR, CDR2 FQNEAQ (reference sequence). Trimming took 5 bases from V and 5 from J, leaving 12 bases between them. The CDR3 covers 13 residues.

The chain has TRBV2 and TRBJ1-5; unclear D gene. There are 14 residues in the CDR3. Germline assignment: CDR1 SNHLY and CDR2 FYNNEI. V lost 6 bases, J lost 0 bases, and 9 bases lay in between. The CDR3, as DNA: TGTGCCAGCAGGGATCTCGTTAGCAATCAGCCCCAGCATTTT. It translates to CASRDLVSNQPQHF. The entire variable domain, with the rest obtained from reference TRBV2 and TRBJ1-5, is as follows: EPEVTQTPSHQVTQMGQEVILRCVPISNHLYFYWYRQILGQKVEFLVSFYNNEISEKSEIFDDQFSVERPDGSNFTLKIRSTKLEDSAMYFCASRDLVSNQPQHFGDGTRLSIL.

V is TRBV6-5 and J is TRBJ1-3; D is perhaps TRBD1 (6 bases). This CDR3 is built from 13 residues. Germline V gene lookup returns CDR1 MNHEY and CDR2 SVGAGI. V lost 4 bases and J 7 bases, leaving 11 bases between the germline ends. CDR3 protein: CASSSAQGNTIYF. For the CDR3, the DNA is TGTGCCAGCAGTTCCGCCCAGGGGAACACCATATATTTT.

The CDR3 DNA is TGTGCCAGCAGCTTAGGGCTCAACTCCTACGAGCAGTACTTC. Translation: CASSLGLNSYEQYF. The V gene is TRBV13, the J gene TRBJ2-7, with no clear D. This CDR3 is built from 14 residues. Germline-derived CDR1 and CDR2 are PRHDT and FYEKMQ (reference sequence). V lost 0 bases and J 0 bases, leaving 6 bases between the germline ends.

The chain carries TRBV5-5 and TRBJ1-2, with D maybe TRBD1 (5 bases). Deletions cut 4 bases from V and 5 bases from J, with 15 bases between. Germline CDR1 SGHKS, CDR2 YYEKEE (reference sequence). The CDR3 consists of 14 residues. CDR3 DNA sequence: TGTGCCAGCAGCCCCACCGACAGAACTTATGGCTACACCTTC. Amino acids: CASSPTDRTYGYTF.

The chain joins TRBV9 to TRBJ2-5; 7 bases align to TRBD1. Per germline, CDR1 SGDLS and CDR2 YYNGEE. With 4 bases clipped from V and 0 bases from J, the junction kept 3 bases outside the gene matches. The CDR3 length is 14 residues. The CDR3 DNA reads TGTGCCAGCAGCACGACAGGGTACCAAGAGACCCAGTACTTC. It encodes CASSTTGYQETQYF. The full variable domain, completed using reference TRBV9 and TRBJ2-5, is DSGVTQTPKHLITATGQRVTLRCSPRSGDLSVYWYQQSLDQGLQFLIQYYNGEERAKGNILERFSAQQFPDLHSELNLSSLELGDSALYFCASSTTGYQETQYFGPGTRLLVL.

The chain employs TRBV6-4 and TRBJ2-6; D gene uncertain. This CDR3 spans 15 amino acids. The germline V gene encodes CDR1 MRHNA and CDR2 SNTAGT. Trimming cost V 2 bases and J 2 bases, with 7 bases left between them. The chain's CDR3 is CASSDRSPGANVLTF. The CDR3 DNA is TGTGCCAGCAGTGACAGGTCTCCTGGGGCCAACGTCCTGACTTTC.

The V and J genes are TRBV4-3 and TRBJ2-3; TRBD1 is a possible D gene (5 bases). CDR3 size: 14 residues. The V gene's germline CDR1 is LGHNA and CDR2 YSLEER. V was clipped by 2 bases and J by 3 bases, with 9 bases between them. The CDR3 DNA is TGCGCCAGCAGCCAACGCACAGGTACAGATACGCAGTATTTT. Its protein product is CASSQRTGTDTQYF.

V is TRBV4-3 and J is TRBJ2-7; possibly TRBD1 for D (6 bases). Germline assignment: CDR1 LGHNA and CDR2 YSLEER. Between the trimmed V and J ends, which lost 0 bases and 4 bases, there was a span of 13 bases. The CDR3 runs to 15 residues. The CDR3 region has the DNA TGCGCCAGCAGCCAAGATTCACAGGGTGGATACGAGCAGTACTTC. Translating gives CASSQDSQGGYEQYF.

The chain couples TRBV15 to TRBJ2-5, with D hard to call. The CDR3 is 14 residues long. The germline V and J ends were trimmed by 0 bases and 1 base, with 6 bases remaining between them. Germline assignment: CDR1 LNHNV and CDR2 YYDKDF (reference sequence). The CDR3 region is CATSREGIQETQYF. In nucleotides, the CDR3 is TGTGCCACCAGCAGAGAAGGGATCCAAGAGACCCAGTACTTC.